These 28 T cell receptor beta chains were all obtained from the same sample, sequenced in a study of sequential checkpoint blockade in melanoma. Treatment: randomized to nivolumab then ipilimumab (arm A) or the reverse (arm B). Sequencing was performed with immunoSEQ multiplex PCR; in TCRdb, only in-frame clones are kept and a portion is missing. The top ten clones hold approximately 12% of a sample with 15,000 to 20,000 clones, approximately 70% of them seen once. The sample consisted of CD8+ T cells sorted from blood (inferred from file names), taken from a patient given nivolumab and ipilimumab in sequence. These receptors originate from a human donor with melanoma.

V usage is TRBV28 and J usage is TRBJ1-1, with TRBD1 as a possible D gene (6 bases). CDR3 length equals 14 residues. Germline V gene sequence: CDR1 MDHEN, CDR2 SYDVKM. V was cut by 2 bases and J by 4 bases, with 11 bases left in between. The CDR3 DNA follows: TGTGCCAGCAGTTTAAACAGGGACGGCACTGAAGCTTTCTTT. Residues: CASSLNRDGTEAFF.

The chain links TRBV7-9 to TRBJ2-7; D is perhaps TRBD2 (5 bases). V was pared by 10 bases and J by 1 base, with 14 bases between. Germline V gives CDR1 SEHNR, CDR2 FQNEAQ (reference sequence). The CDR3 extends over 13 amino acids. CDR3 in amino acids: CATSGGPSYEQYF. CDR3 coding DNA: TGTGCCACCTCGGGCGGGCCGTCCTACGAGCAGTACTTC.

This clone was observed once. This chain connects TRBV27 to TRBJ2-1; D possibly corresponds to TRBD2 (7 bases). The CDR3 spans 15 residues. The germline V and J ends were trimmed by 6 bases and 4 bases, with 16 bases remaining between them. Germline loops: CDR1 MNHEY, CDR2 SMNVEV (reference sequence). CDR3 nucleotide sequence: TGTGCCAGCAGCCGCGGGGGCGAGGTGTACAATGAGCAGTTCTTC. It codes for CASSRGGEVYNEQFF.

V usage is TRBV30 and J usage is TRBJ2-7; TRBD1 might be the D (5 bases). The CDR3 is 14 amino acids. Germline CDR1 and CDR2: GTSNPN and SVGIG (reference sequence). The V gene lost 2 bases and the J gene lost 2 bases, with 13 bases spanning the gap. CDR3 DNA: TGTGCCTGGAGTTATCGGCAGGGCGCCTACGAGCAGTACTTC. Amino acids: CAWSYRQGAYEQYF.

The rearrangement links TRBV9 to TRBJ1-1, with 7 bases identical to TRBD1. CDR1 and CDR2 from the germline V gene are SGDLS and YYNGEE. Trimming took 0 bases from V and 5 from J; bases not matched to a gene: 4. The CDR3 runs to 14 residues. CDR3 in DNA: TGTGCCAGCAGCGTAGAAGGGGGCGGAACTGAAGCTTTCTTT. This translates into CASSVEGGGTEAFF.

This sequence joins TRBV7-9 and TRBJ2-7; TRBD1 matches at 7 bases. The trim removed 6 bases at V and 2 bases at J, leaving 7 bases unmatched. The CDR3 length is 14 residues. Germline V gene lookup returns CDR1 SEHNR and CDR2 FQNEAQ (reference sequence). This chain's CDR3 is CASSLRDRTYEQYF. For the CDR3, the DNA is TGTGCCAGCAGTCTCAGGGACAGAACCTACGAGCAGTACTTC.

The J gene is TRBJ2-7, the V gene TRBV29-1; tentative D call: TRBD2 (6 bases). V lost 4 bases to trimming and J lost 2 bases, with 12 bases between them. Germline V lookup: CDR1 SQVTM, CDR2 ANQGSEA. The CDR3 runs to 13 residues. CDR3 protein: CSVGAGRPYEQYF. In nucleotides, the CDR3 is TGCAGCGTTGGAGCGGGCCGCCCCTACGAGCAGTACTTC.

This chain joins TRBV9 and TRBJ2-5, with TRBD2 identical over 7 bases. Trimming at V came to 0 bases and at J to 5 bases, leaving 4 bases not matched to a gene. The CDR3 loop spans 14 amino acids. Germline V gene lookup returns CDR1 SGDLS and CDR2 YYNGEE. CDR3 sequence reads: CASSVVGGTETQYF. CDR3 DNA sequence: TGTGCCAGCAGCGTAGTGGGGGGGACGGAGACCCAGTACTTC.

This clone qualifies as medium-sized. The chain has TRBV12-5 and TRBJ1-5; perhaps TRBD1 as D (6 bases). CDR1 and CDR2 from the germline V gene are LGHNT and FRNRAP. The CDR3 is 13 amino acids. Trimming left V 6 bases short and J 6 bases short, with 12 bases between. CDR3 DNA sequence: TGTGCTAGTGGAACAGGGAGCCCTCAGCCCCAGCATTTT. This encodes CASGTGSPQPQHF.

The V gene is TRBV6-5, the J gene TRBJ2-3, with TRBD1 identical over 9 bases. Germline CDR1 is MNHEY and CDR2 is SVGAGI. The ends lost 5 bases at V and 4 bases at J; junction bases unmatched: 7. The CDR3 covers 15 residues. CDR3 protein: CASSPLGQGSDTQYF. The CDR3 DNA reads as TGTGCCAGCAGTCCTCTGGGACAGGGATCAGATACGCAGTATTTT.

By share, this clone counts as medium-sized. The CDR3 nucleotides are TGTGCCAGCAGCTTAGGCAGGGGTATCTATGGCTACACCTTC. Its translation is CASSLGRGIYGYTF. V is TRBV7-6 and J is TRBJ1-2; D is perhaps TRBD1 (6 bases). Germline CDR1 reads SGHVS; CDR2 reads FNYEAQ. V lost 1 base, J lost 4 bases, and 10 bases lay in between. The CDR3 sequence is 14 residues long. The variable domain in full, with the rest retrieved from reference TRBV7-6 and TRBJ1-2, is GAGVSQSPRYKVTKRGQDVALRCDPISGHVSLYWYRQALGQGPEFLTYFNYEAQQDKSGLPNDRFSAERPEGSISTLTIQRTEQRDSAMYRCASSLGRGIYGYTFGSGTRLTVV.

This clone has a single count. The CDR3 here is CASTDTGGRNEQFF. CDR3 sequence (DNA): TGTGCCAGCACCGACACAGGGGGCAGGAATGAGCAGTTCTTC. The chain joins TRBV5-6 to TRBJ2-1, with 9 bases that match TRBD1. Germline V lookup: CDR1 SGHDT, CDR2 YYEEEE. Unmatched junction bases numbered 8, after V lost 6 bases and J lost 7 bases. The CDR3 spans 14 residues. Complete variable domain (other parts from reference TRBV5-6 and TRBJ2-1): DAGVTQSPTHLIKTRGQQVTLRCSPKSGHDTVSWYQQALGQGPQFIFQYYEEEERQRGNFPDRFSGHQFPNYSSELNVNALLLGDSALYLCASTDTGGRNEQFFGPGTRLTVL.

The J gene is TRBJ2-2, the V gene TRBV11-2; D may be TRBD2 (6 bases). CDR1 and CDR2 (germline): SGHAT, FQNNGV. The CDR3 is 16 residues long. Trimming pared 5 bases from V and 4 bases from J, leaving 17 bases between. CDR3 in DNA: TGTGCCAGCAGCAACCGGGACTCCGGTGGCACCGGGGAGCTGTTTTTT. This codes for CASSNRDSGGTGELFF.

With respect to this clone: This likely reflects a read error, since a far larger clone is one base away. The chain has TRBV4-2 and TRBJ1-3; D remains ambiguous. The V end was cut by 2 bases, the J end by 6 bases, with 17 bases between. Looked up from germline, CDR1 is LGHNA and CDR2 is YNFKEQ. The CDR3 is made up of 16 amino acids. CDR3 amino acids: CASSQKRRRPENTIYF. In DNA form, the CDR3 reads TGTGCCAGCAGCCAAAAGAGGAGAAGGCCTGAAAACACCATATATTTT.

This clone occurred a few times. The chain has TRBV6-5 and TRBJ2-2, with D uncertain. V lost 10 bases to trimming and J lost 6 bases, with 18 bases between them. This CDR3 contains 14 residues. The germline CDR1 and CDR2 sequences are MNHEY and SVGAGI. The CDR3 nucleotides read TGTGCCACCCAAACTAAGGAGCCGGCCGGGGAGCTGTTTTTT. Translated, it gives CATQTKEPAGELFF.

V usage is TRBV28 and J usage is TRBJ2-3, with D unclear. With 7 bases removed from V and 1 base from J, the gap between germline ends came to 21 bases. Germline V gene data show CDR1 as MDHEN and CDR2 as SYDVKM. The CDR3 consists of 17 residues. This CDR3 reads CASTSTPDSARTDTQYF. CDR3 bases: TGTGCCAGCACATCTACCCCTGACTCCGCCCGCACAGATACGCAGTATTTT.

In its sample, this clone was seen a few times. This chain links TRBV15 with TRBJ1-2; D is ambiguous. V lost 0 bases and J 4 bases, leaving 15 bases between the germline ends. The CDR3 covers 16 residues. CDR1 is LNHNV and CDR2 is YYDKDF in the germline V gene (reference sequence). CDR3 DNA sequence: TGTGCCACCAGCAGAGAGCTGGGCGGGCTAACCTATGGCTACACCTTC. This sequence encodes CATSRELGGLTYGYTF. The whole variable domain, filled in from reference TRBV15 and TRBJ1-2, reads DAMVIQNPRYQVTQFGKPVTLSCSQTLNHNVMYWYQQKSSQAPKLLFHYYDKDFNNEADTPDNFQSRRPNTSFCFLDIRSPGLGDTAMYLCATSRELGGLTYGYTFGSGTRLTVV.

This clone was counted a few times. The chain uses TRBV5-5 and TRBJ2-1; D is perhaps TRBD2 (5 bases). The CDR3 is made up of 15 amino acids. Germline V gene sequence: CDR1 SGHKS, CDR2 YYEKEE (reference sequence). Trimming took off 2 bases at V and 4 bases at J, with 13 bases between the two ends. As DNA, the CDR3 is TGTGCCAGCAGCTTACGGGGTCCCCTTTACAATGAGCAGTTCTTC. It encodes CASSLRGPLYNEQFF. Based on the CDR3 plus reference TRBV5-5 and TRBJ2-1, the full variable domain is DAGVTQSPTHLIKTRGQQVTLRCSPISGHKSVSWYQQVLGQGPQFIFQYYEKEERGRGNFPDRFSARQFPNYSSELNVNALLLGDSALYLCASSLRGPLYNEQFFGPGTRLTVL.

The chain recombines TRBV27 with TRBJ2-7, with D tentatively TRBD2 (6 bases). This CDR3 is built from 19 residues. Between the trimmed V and J ends, which lost 0 bases and 2 bases, there was a span of 23 bases. Germline V gives CDR1 MNHEY, CDR2 SMNVEV (reference sequence). CDR3 sequence: CASSLSGDMVGGPPYEQYF. The CDR3 DNA reads TGTGCCAGCAGTTTATCAGGGGATATGGTCGGGGGTCCCCCCTACGAGCAGTACTTC.

This clone appeared a few times. The chain links TRBV4-2 to TRBJ1-1; D perhaps matches TRBD1 (5 bases). This CDR3 comprises 16 residues. Germline V gives CDR1 LGHNA, CDR2 YNFKEQ. Trimming stripped 1 base from V and 3 bases from J, with 15 bases between. CDR3: CASSQVVGRADTEAFF. The CDR3 DNA reads as TGTGCCAGCAGCCAAGTTGTTGGCAGGGCGGACACTGAAGCTTTCTTT.

The rearrangement links TRBV15 to TRBJ1-2, with D hard to call. Germline V gene lookup returns CDR1 LNHNV and CDR2 YYDKDF (reference sequence). Between the trimmed V and J ends, which lost 0 bases and 7 bases, there was a span of 18 bases. The CDR3 contains 16 residues. The DNA of the CDR3 is TGTGCCACCAGCAGAGAGCGGCGGGGTTCAATCGGTGGCTACACCTTC. Translated, it gives CATSRERRGSIGGYTF.

The chain links TRBV4-3 to TRBJ2-3; 7 bases are shared with TRBD2. Looked up from germline, CDR1 is LGHNA and CDR2 is YSLEER. This CDR3 has 19 residues. The J segment lost 1 base and the V segment lost 3 bases, leaving 16 bases of the junction unmatched. CDR3 sequence (DNA): TGCGCCAGCAGCCACGTGGACGGGGCGGGAGATCGGGGCACAGATACGCAGTATTTT. It is translated as CASSHVDGAGDRGTDTQYF.

The genes are TRBV7-9 and TRBJ2-7; 8 bases map to TRBD1. Germline V gives CDR1 SEHNR, CDR2 FQNEAQ (reference sequence). Trimming at V came to 2 bases and at J to 2 bases, leaving 5 bases not matched to a gene. This CDR3 contains 15 residues. In nucleotides, the CDR3 is TGTGCCAGCAGCTTAACAGGACAGGGAACCTACGAGCAGTACTTC. It translates to CASSLTGQGTYEQYF.

This clone was seen only a few times. This chain uses TRBV5-1 with TRBJ2-1; no reliable D call. The V gene's germline CDR1 is SGHRS and CDR2 YFSETQ. Trimming removed 7 bases from V and 7 bases from J, with 9 bases in between. This CDR3 region has 11 residues. Here the CDR3 DNA reads TGCGCCAGCCAACTAACGAATGAGCAGTTCTTC. Encoded protein: CASQLTNEQFF.

CDR3 protein: CASSFGRVGSTEAFF. CDR3 bases: TGTGCCAGCAGTTTCGGGCGGGTGGGGAGCACTGAAGCTTTCTTT. This chain connects TRBV27 to TRBJ1-1, with D uncertain. The CDR3 has 15 residues. Germline V CDR1 and CDR2: MNHEY, SMNVEV (reference sequence). V shed 3 bases and J shed 4 bases, with 15 bases lying between them.

This clone appeared once. The gene calls are TRBV21-1 and TRBJ2-7; no DNA check was done on the table's D call, TRBD2. TRBV21-1 is designated a pseudogene. The CDR3 length is 16 residues. Here the CDR3 DNA reads TGTGCCAGCAGCAATTTACTAGCGGGGGGCTCCTACGAGCAGTACTTC. Translated: CASSNLLAGGSYEQYF.

This chain connects TRBV6-1 to TRBJ2-7; TRBD1 aligns across 7 bases. J lost 4 bases, V lost 4 bases, and 13 bases had no gene match. The CDR3 sequence is 16 residues long. Per the germline V gene, CDR1 is MNHNS and CDR2 is SASEGT. The DNA for the CDR3 is TGTGCCAGCAGTGTTGACAGGGATGTCTCCCTATACGAGCAGTACTTC. Encoded protein: CASSVDRDVSLYEQYF.

This chain uses TRBV6-5 with TRBJ1-5; TRBD1 agrees at 7 bases. V dropped 6 bases and J dropped 5; count of bases not matched to a gene: 7. From germline, CDR1 is MNHEY and CDR2 SVGAGI. The CDR3 runs 14 residues. CDR3 loop: CASSYTGDHQPQHF. The CDR3 coding sequence is TGTGCCAGCAGCTATACAGGGGACCATCAGCCCCAGCATTTT.